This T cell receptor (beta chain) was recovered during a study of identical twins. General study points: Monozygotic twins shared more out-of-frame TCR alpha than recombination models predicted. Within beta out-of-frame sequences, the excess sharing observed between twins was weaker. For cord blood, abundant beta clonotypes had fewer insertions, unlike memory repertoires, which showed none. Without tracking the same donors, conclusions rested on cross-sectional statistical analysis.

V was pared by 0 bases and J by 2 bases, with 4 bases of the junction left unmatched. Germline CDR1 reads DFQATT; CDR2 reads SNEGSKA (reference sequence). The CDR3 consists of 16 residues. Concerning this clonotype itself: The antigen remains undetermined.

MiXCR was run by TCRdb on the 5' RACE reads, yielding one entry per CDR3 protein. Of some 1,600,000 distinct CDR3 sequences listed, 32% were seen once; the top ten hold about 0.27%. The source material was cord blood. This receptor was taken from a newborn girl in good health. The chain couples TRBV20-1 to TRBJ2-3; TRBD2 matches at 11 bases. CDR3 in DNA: TGCAGTGCTAGAGATTCTAGCGGGAGGCTCACAGATACGCAGTATTTT. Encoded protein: CSARDSSGRLTDTQYF.